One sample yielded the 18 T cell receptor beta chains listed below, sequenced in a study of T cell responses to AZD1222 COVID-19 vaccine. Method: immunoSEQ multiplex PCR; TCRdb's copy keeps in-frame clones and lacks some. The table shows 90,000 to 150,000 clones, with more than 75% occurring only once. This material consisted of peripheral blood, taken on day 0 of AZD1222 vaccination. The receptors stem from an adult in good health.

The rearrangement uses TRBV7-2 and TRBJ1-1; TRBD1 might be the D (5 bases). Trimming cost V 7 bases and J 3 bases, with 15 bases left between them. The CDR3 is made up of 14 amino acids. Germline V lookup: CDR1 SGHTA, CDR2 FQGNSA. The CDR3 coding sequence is TGTGCCAGCAAGACGAAAAGGGGCTACACTGAAGCTTTCTTT. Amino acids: CASKTKRGYTEAFF.

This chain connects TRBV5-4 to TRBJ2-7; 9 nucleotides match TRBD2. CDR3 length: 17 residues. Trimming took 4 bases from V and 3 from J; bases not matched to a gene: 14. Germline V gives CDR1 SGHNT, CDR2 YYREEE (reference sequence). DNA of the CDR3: TGTGCCAGCAGCCCCGTGGCGGGAGGGCGGGTAGACTACGAGCAGTACTTC. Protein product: CASSPVAGGRVDYEQYF.

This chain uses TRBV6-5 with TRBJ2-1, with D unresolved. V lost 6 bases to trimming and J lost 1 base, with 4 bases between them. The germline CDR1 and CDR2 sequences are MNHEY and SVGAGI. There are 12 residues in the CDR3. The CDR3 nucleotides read TGTGCCAGCAGAGCATCCTACAATGAGCAGTTCTTC. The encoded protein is CASRASYNEQFF.

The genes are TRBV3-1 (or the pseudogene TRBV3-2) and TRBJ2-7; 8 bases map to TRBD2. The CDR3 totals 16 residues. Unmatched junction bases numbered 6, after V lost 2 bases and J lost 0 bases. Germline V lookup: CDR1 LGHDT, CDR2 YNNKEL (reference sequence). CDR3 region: CASSQSIGRASYEQYF. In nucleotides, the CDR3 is TGTGCCAGCAGCCAAAGTATCGGGAGGGCCTCCTACGAGCAGTACTTC.

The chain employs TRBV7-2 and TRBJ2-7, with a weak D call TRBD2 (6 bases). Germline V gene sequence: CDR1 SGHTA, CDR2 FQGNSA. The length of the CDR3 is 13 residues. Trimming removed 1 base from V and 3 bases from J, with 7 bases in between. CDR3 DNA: TGTGCCAGCAGCTTAGGGCGGGACTACGAGCAGTACTTC. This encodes CASSLGRDYEQYF.

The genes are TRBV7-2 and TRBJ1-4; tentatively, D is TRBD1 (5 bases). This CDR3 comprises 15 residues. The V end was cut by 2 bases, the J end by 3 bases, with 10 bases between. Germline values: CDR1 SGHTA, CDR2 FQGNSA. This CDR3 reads CASSLLWGANEKLFF. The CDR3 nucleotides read TGTGCCAGCAGCTTATTATGGGGGGCTAATGAAAAACTGTTTTTT.

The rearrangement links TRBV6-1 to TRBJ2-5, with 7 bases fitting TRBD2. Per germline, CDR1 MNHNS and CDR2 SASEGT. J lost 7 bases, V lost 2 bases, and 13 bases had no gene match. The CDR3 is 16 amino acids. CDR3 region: CASSEPGGAGEGTQYF. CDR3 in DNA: TGTGCCAGCAGTGAACCAGGCGGGGCGGGGGAAGGGACCCAGTACTTC.

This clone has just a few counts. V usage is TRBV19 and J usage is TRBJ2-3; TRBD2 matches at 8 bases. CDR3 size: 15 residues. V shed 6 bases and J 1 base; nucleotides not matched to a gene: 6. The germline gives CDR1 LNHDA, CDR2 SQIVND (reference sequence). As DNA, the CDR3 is TGTGCCAGTAGAAGGTGGCGGGAGGGCACAGATACGCAGTATTTT. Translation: CASRRWREGTDTQYF.

This CDR3 reads CAWNPVAGGRSYNEQFF. The CDR3, as DNA: TGTGCCTGGAACCCGGTGGCGGGAGGGCGCTCCTACAATGAGCAGTTCTTC. V and J are TRBV30 and TRBJ2-1, with TRBD2 identical over 9 bases. Germline-derived CDR1 and CDR2 are GTSNPN and SVGIG (reference sequence). J was trimmed by 0 bases and V by 4 bases; bases with no gene match: 10. This CDR3 contains 17 residues.

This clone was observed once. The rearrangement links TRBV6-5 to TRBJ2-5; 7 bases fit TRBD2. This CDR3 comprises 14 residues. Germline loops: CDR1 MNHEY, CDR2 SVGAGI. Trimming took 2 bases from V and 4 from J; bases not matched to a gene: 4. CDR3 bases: TGTGCCAGCAGTTACGGCTCGGGAGGAGAGACCCAGTACTTC. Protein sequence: CASSYGSGGETQYF.

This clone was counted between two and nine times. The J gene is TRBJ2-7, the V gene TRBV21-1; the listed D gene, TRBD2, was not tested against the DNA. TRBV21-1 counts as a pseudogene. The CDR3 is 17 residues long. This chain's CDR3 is CASSKVPGTRFSCEQYF. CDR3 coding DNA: TGTGCCAGCAGCAAAGTTCCCGGGACTAGGTTTAGTTGCGAGCAGTACTTC.

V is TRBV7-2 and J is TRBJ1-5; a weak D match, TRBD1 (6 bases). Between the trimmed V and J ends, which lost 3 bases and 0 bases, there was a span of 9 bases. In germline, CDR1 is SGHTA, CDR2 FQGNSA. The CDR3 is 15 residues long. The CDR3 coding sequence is TGTGCCAGCAGCTTTGGAGGGGGTAGCAATCAGCCCCAGCATTTT. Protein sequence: CASSFGGGSNQPQHF.

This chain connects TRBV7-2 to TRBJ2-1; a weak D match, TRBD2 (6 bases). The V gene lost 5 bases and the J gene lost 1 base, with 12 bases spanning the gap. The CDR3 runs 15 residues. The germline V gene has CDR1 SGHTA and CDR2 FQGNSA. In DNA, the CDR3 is TGTGCCAGCAGCACGGGACTGCCTTCCTACAATGAGCAGTTCTTC. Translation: CASSTGLPSYNEQFF.

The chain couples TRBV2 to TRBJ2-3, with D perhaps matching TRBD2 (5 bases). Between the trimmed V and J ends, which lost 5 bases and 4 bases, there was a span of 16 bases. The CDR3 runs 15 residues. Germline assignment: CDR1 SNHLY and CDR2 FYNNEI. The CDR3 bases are TGTGCCAGCAGTCAGGACCGGCGGGTTGCAGATACGCAGTATTTT. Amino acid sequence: CASSQDRRVADTQYF.

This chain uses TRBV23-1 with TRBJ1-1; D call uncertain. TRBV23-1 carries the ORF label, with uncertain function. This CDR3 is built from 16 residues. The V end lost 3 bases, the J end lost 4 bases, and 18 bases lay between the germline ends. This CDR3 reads CASSHPPPTRRTEAFF. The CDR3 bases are TGCGCCAGCAGTCACCCACCGCCCACGAGGCGCACTGAAGCTTTCTTT.

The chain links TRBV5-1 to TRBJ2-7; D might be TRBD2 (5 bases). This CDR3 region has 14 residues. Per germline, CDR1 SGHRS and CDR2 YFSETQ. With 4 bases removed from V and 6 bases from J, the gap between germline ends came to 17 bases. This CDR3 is CASSMGLEVSEQYF. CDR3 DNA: TGCGCCAGCAGCATGGGATTGGAGGTTTCCGAGCAGTACTTC. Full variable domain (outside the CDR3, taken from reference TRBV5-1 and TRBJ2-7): KAGVTQTPRYLIKTRGQQVTLSCSPISGHRSVSWYQQTPGQGLQFLFEYFSETQRNKGNFPGRFSGRQFSNSRSEMNVSTLELGDSALYLCASSMGLEVSEQYFGPGTRLTVT.

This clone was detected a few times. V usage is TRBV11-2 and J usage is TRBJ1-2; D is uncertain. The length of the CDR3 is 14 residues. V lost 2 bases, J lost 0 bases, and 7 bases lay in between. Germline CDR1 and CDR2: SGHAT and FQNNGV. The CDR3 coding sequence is TGTGCCAGCAGCTTATTGGGGACTAACTATGGCTACACCTTC. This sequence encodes CASSLLGTNYGYTF.

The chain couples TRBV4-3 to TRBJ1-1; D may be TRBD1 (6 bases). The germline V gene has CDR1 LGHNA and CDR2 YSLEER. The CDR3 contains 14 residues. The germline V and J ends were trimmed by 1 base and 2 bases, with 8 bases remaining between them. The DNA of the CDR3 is TGCGCCAGCAGCCAAGGGACAGTCAACACTGAAGCTTTCTTT. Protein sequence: CASSQGTVNTEAFF.